These 7 T cell receptor beta chains were sequenced from one sample in a study of cytomegalovirus exposure and HLA in healthy donors. This PCR relied on a set of 60 Vbeta primers and 13 Jbeta primers. Profiled with immunoSEQ multiplex PCR; TCRdb holds only in-frame clones, not every one. The table has approximately 60,000 clones, roughly four fifths seen once; the top ten hold about 1.5%. Source material: PBMCs. These receptors originate from a man aged 40-55 years in good health and CMV-seronegative.

This chain links TRBV6-5 with TRBJ2-5; 7 nucleotides line up with TRBD1. This CDR3 contains 15 residues. Per the germline V gene, CDR1 is MNHEY and CDR2 is SVGAGI. Unmatched junction bases numbered 8, after V lost 0 bases and J lost 7 bases. The CDR3 DNA reads as TGTGCCAGCAGTTACTCAGGGGACAGTCGGGGGACCCAGTACTTC. Protein: CASSYSGDSRGTQYF.

The CDR3 nucleotides read TGCAGCGTCTGGGAGGTGAACACCGGGGAGCTGTTTTTT. This translates into CSVWEVNTGELFF. The chain recombines TRBV29-1 with TRBJ2-2; a weak D match, TRBD2 (6 bases). The CDR3 loop spans 13 amino acids. V was cut by 6 bases and J by 1 base, with 9 bases left in between. Germline CDR1 reads SQVTM; CDR2 reads ANQGSEA.

The J gene is TRBJ2-3, the V gene TRBV20-1; perhaps TRBD2 as D (6 bases). Germline V gene sequence: CDR1 DFQATT, CDR2 SNEGSKA (reference sequence). The CDR3 is 11 residues long. The V end lost 6 bases, the J end lost 12 bases, and 16 bases lay between the germline ends. CDR3 DNA sequence: TGCAGTGCGGTATTACGGGACTTACAGTATTTT. Its translation: CSAVLRDLQYF.

The chain is built from TRBV4-1 and TRBJ2-7; 10 nucleotides align to TRBD1. The CDR3 is 14 amino acids. CDR1 and CDR2 (germline): MGHRA, YSYEKL. V dropped 3 bases and J dropped 2; count of bases not matched to a gene: 1. The CDR3 bases are TGCGCCAGCAGCCAGGGACAGGGGACCTACGAGCAGTACTTC. Translated, it gives CASSQGQGTYEQYF.

The chain recombines TRBV18 with TRBJ1-3, with 7 bases lining up with TRBD1. CDR1 is KGHSH, CDR2 LQKENI, per germline. The CDR3 runs 17 residues. Trimming removed 4 bases from V and 0 bases from J; junction bases left unmatched: 9. The CDR3 here is CASSLDRDRFSGNTIYF. Written as DNA, the CDR3 is TGTGCCAGCTCACTAGACCGGGACAGATTCTCTGGAAACACCATATATTTT. The complete variable domain, with remaining parts taken from reference TRBV18 and TRBJ1-3, reads NAGVMQNPRHLVRRRGQEARLRCSPMKGHSHVYWYRQLPEEGLKFMVYLQKENIIDESGMPKERFSAEFPKEGPSILRIQQVVRGDSAAYFCASSLDRDRFSGNTIYFGEGSWLTVV.

In DNA form, the CDR3 reads TGTGCCAGGGGACGCGGGGACACTGAAGCTTTCTTT. Amino acids: CARGRGDTEAFF. The chain joins TRBV2 to TRBJ1-1; the D gene is possibly TRBD1 (5 bases). Germline CDR1 is SNHLY and CDR2 is FYNNEI. CDR3 length: 12 amino acids. V was pared by 9 bases and J by 3 bases, with 11 bases between.

The rearrangement uses TRBV7-6 and TRBJ1-6; unclear D gene. There are 18 residues in the CDR3. Trimming left V 4 bases short and J 2 bases short, with 18 bases between. Germline CDR1 is SGHVS and CDR2 is FNYEAQ. The CDR3 DNA sequence: TGTGCCAGCAGCTCGAGAAGTCGGGGTAGGACCTATAATTCACCCCTCCACTTT. This encodes CASSSRSRGRTYNSPLHF.